This is a list of T cell receptor beta chains from one sample in a study of T cell responses to AZD1222 COVID-19 vaccine. Method: immunoSEQ multiplex PCR; TCRdb's copy keeps in-frame clones and lacks some. Counted here are 95,000 to 150,000 clones, around 92% occurring once; the ten biggest clones make up about 8%. The source material was peripheral blood, sampled 28 days after the second AZD1222 dose. Every receptor here comes from an adult who received the AZD1222 COVID-19 vaccine. Each CDR3 is given with its conserved first and last residue. A D gene is named only where the DNA matches it firmly. Clone size is given for some rows only: seen once, a few or many times, or a class if the clone is expanded.

j_gene,d_gene,v_gene,abundance,CDR3aa,CDR3nt
TRBJ2-7,-,TRBV4-1,once,CASSQVNLAYEQYF,TGCGCCAGCAGCCAAGTGAATCTGGCCTACGAGCAGTACTTC
TRBJ2-7,TRBD2,TRBV6-2/TRBV6-3,-,CASSGIRDYSYEQYF,TGTGCCAGCAGCGGCATCCGGGACTACTCCTACGAGCAGTACTTC
TRBJ2-3,TRBD2,TRBV5-1,-,CASTLAGVRFTDTQYF,TGCGCCAGCACCCTAGCGGGAGTGAGGTTCACAGATACGCAGTATTTT
TRBJ1-2,-,TRBV4-1,once,CASSQPVRNGYTF,TGCGCCAGCAGCCAGCCCGTGAGGAATGGCTACACCTTC
TRBJ1-2,-,TRBV5-6,once,CASSLTRDGYTF,TGTGCCAGCAGCTTGACTCGGGATGGCTACACCTTC
TRBJ2-5,-,TRBV9,-,CASSQSGGGAGETQYF,TGTGCCAGCAGCCAATCTGGTGGGGGGGCTGGGGAGACCCAGTACTTC
TRBJ2-2,-,TRBV5-1,-,CASSLGDNLDGELFF,TGCGCCAGCAGCTTGGGGGACAATCTTGACGGGGAGCTGTTTTTT
TRBJ1-6,-,TRBV11-1,-,CASSVGQLNSPLHF,TGTGCCAGCAGCGTAGGACAGCTTAATTCACCCCTCCACTTT
TRBJ1-1,-,TRBV18,-,CASSPRGNTEAFF,TGTGCCAGCTCACCAAGAGGGAACACTGAAGCTTTCTTT
TRBJ1-1,-,TRBV10-3,-,CAISEVGMNTEAFF,TGTGCCATCAGTGAAGTGGGGATGAACACTGAAGCTTTCTTT
TRBJ2-3,-,TRBV7-2,-,CASTTLRDTQYF,TGTGCCAGCACCACCTTAAGGGATACGCAGTATTTT
TRBJ2-7,-,TRBV6-6,-,CASRTGSGNAYEQYF,TGTGCCAGCCGAACGGGGAGCGGAAATGCCTACGAGCAGTACTTC
TRBJ1-2,-,TRBV28,once,CATLADRTNYGYTF,TGTGCCACCCTGGCAGACCGAACTAACTATGGCTACACCTTC
TRBJ2-1,TRBD2,TRBV28,-,CASSFSVGTSGGDEQFF,TGTGCCAGCAGTTTTTCGGTCGGGACTAGCGGGGGGGATGAGCAGTTCTTC
TRBJ1-2,TRBD1,TRBV13,-,CASSLGTGGAANYGYTF,TGTGCCAGCAGCTTAGGGACAGGGGGCGCCGCTAACTATGGCTACACCTTC